This T cell receptor (beta chain) came from a study of a mutant IDH1 vaccine in newly diagnosed glioma. Study-wide findings and caveats: Changes in top peripheral clonotypes did not appear linked to pseudoprogression.

The germline V and J ends were trimmed by 5 bases and 5 bases, with 15 bases remaining between them. The germline V gene has CDR1 SGHNT and CDR2 YENEEA. The CDR3 has 14 amino acids. Data came from immunoSEQ multiplex PCR; TCRdb stores just in-frame clones and leaves some out. The data contain tens of thousands of clones, roughly 85% of them singletons. Worth noting for this clone: Its specificity is not known.

Indicated time point: baseline, week 1 (first vaccination visit). Treatment: pre-vaccination baseline after standard-of-care therapy. The TCR was taken from a man aged 25 to 40 with glioma. The sample here was PBMCs, taken from a glioma patient treated with radiotherapy, temozolomide or both. The V and J genes are TRBV11-3 and TRBJ2-5, with a tentative D call TRBD2 (7 bases). The chain's CDR3 is CASSPGAGVETQYF. CDR3 nucleotide sequence: TGTGCCAGCAGCCCGGGGGCGGGGGTGGAGACCCAGTACTTC.